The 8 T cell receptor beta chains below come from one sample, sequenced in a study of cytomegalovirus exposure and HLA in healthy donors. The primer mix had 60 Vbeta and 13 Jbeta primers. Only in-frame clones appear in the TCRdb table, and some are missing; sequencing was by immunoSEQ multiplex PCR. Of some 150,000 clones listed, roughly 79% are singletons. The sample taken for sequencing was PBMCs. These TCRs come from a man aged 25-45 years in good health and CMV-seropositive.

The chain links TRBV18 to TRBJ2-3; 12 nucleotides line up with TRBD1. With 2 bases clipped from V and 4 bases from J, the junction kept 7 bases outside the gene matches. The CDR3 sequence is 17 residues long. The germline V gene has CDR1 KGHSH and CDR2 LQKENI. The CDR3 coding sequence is TGTGCCAGCTCACCATTACCGGGACAGGGGGCGGCAGATACGCAGTATTTT. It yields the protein CASSPLPGQGAADTQYF. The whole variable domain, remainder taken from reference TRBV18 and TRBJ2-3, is NAGVMQNPRHLVRRRGQEARLRCSPMKGHSHVYWYRQLPEEGLKFMVYLQKENIIDESGMPKERFSAEFPKEGPSILRIQQVVRGDSAAYFCASSPLPGQGAADTQYFGPGTRLTVL.

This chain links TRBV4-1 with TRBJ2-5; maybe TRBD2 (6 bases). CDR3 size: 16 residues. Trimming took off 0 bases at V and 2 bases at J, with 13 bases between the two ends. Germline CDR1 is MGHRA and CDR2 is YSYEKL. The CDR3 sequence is CASSQDRGSEQETQYF. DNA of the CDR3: TGCGCCAGCAGCCAAGATCGGGGGTCGGAGCAAGAGACCCAGTACTTC.

CDR3 protein: CASSDSSGSLGTQYF. In DNA form, the CDR3 reads TGTGCCAGCAGCGATTCTAGCGGGAGCTTGGGGACCCAGTACTTC. The chain is built from TRBV9 and TRBJ2-5; 10 bases align to TRBD2. CDR3 size: 15 residues. Germline CDR1 SGDLS, CDR2 YYNGEE. The J segment lost 7 bases and the V segment lost 3 bases, leaving 9 bases of the junction unmatched.

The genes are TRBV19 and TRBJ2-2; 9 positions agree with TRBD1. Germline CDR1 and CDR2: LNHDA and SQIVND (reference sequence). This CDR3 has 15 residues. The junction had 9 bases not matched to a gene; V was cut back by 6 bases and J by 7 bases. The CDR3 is CASSWDRVLGGELFF. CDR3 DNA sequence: TGTGCCAGTAGCTGGGACAGGGTATTAGGCGGGGAGCTGTTTTTT. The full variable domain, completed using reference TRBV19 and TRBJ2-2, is DGGITQSPKYLFRKEGQNVTLSCEQNLNHDAMYWYRQDPGQGLRLIYYSQIVNDFQKGDIAEGYSVSREKKESFPLTVTSAQKNPTAFYLCASSWDRVLGGELFFGEGSRLTVL.

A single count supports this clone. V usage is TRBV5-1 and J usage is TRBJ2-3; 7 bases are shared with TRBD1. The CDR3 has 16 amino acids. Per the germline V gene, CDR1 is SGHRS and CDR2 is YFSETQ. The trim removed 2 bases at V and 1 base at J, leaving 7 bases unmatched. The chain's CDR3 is CASSLGTAIRTDTQYF. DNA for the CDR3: TGCGCCAGCAGCTTAGGGACAGCTATCCGCACAGATACGCAGTATTTT.

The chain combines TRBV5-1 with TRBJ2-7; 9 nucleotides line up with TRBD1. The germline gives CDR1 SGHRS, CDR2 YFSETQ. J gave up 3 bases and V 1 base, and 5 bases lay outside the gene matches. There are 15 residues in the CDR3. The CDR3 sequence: CASSLQGQGFYEQYF. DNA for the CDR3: TGCGCCAGCAGCTTGCAGGGACAGGGTTTCTACGAGCAGTACTTC. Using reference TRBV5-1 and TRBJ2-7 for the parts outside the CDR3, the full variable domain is KAGVTQTPRYLIKTRGQQVTLSCSPISGHRSVSWYQQTPGQGLQFLFEYFSETQRNKGNFPGRFSGRQFSNSRSEMNVSTLELGDSALYLCASSLQGQGFYEQYFGPGTRLTVT.

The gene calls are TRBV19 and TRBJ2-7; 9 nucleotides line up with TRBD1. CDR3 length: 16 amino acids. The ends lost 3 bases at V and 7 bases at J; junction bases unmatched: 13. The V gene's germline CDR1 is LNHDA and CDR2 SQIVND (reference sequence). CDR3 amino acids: CASSMASGQGVREQYF. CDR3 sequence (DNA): TGTGCCAGTAGTATGGCCTCGGGACAGGGAGTGAGGGAGCAGTACTTC. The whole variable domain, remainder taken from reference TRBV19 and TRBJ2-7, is DGGITQSPKYLFRKEGQNVTLSCEQNLNHDAMYWYRQDPGQGLRLIYYSQIVNDFQKGDIAEGYSVSREKKESFPLTVTSAQKNPTAFYLCASSMASGQGVREQYFGPGTRLTVT.

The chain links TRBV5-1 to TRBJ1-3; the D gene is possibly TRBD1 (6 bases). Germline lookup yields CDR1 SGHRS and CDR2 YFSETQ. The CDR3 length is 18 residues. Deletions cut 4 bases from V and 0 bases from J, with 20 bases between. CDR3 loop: CASSLEDSFSYSGNTIYF. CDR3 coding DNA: TGCGCCAGCAGCCTAGAGGACAGCTTTTCCTACTCTGGAAACACCATATATTTT.